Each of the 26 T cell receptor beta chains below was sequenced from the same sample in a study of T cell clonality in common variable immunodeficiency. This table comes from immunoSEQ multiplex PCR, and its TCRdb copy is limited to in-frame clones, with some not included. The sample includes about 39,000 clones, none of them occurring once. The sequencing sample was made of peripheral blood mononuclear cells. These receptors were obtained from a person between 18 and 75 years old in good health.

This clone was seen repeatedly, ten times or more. The CDR3 loop is CASSDRGGTEAFF. CDR3 DNA, as far as it was read: TGTGCCAGCAGTGACAGGGGTGGCACTGAA. The genes are TRBV6-1 and TRBJ1-1; TRBD1 is a possible D gene (6 bases). From the germline J gene comes the end of the CDR3, since the read stops 3 residues before it. Germline loops: CDR1 MNHNS, CDR2 SASEGT. V shed 3 bases and J shed 4 bases, with 9 bases lying between them. The CDR3 spans 13 residues.

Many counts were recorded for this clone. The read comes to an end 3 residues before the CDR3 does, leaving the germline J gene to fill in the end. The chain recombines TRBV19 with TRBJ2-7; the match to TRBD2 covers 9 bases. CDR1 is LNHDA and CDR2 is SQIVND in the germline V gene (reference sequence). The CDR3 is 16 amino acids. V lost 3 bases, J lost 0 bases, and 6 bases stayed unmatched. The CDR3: CASSMSASGASYEQYF. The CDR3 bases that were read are TGTGCCAGTAGTATGTCGGCTAGCGGGGCCTCCTACGAG.

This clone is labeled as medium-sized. The chain's CDR3 is CASSRLDHSTDTQYF. CDR3 bases read: TGTGCCAGCAGCCGACTAGACCATAGCACAGATACG. The V gene is TRBV5-6, the J gene TRBJ2-3, with D maybe TRBD2 (6 bases). The read terminates 3 residues before the CDR3 end, so the remaining end is supplied by the germline J gene. Germline CDR1 and CDR2: SGHDT and YYEEEE. Deletions cut 4 bases from V and 0 bases from J, with 12 bases between. This CDR3 contains 15 residues.

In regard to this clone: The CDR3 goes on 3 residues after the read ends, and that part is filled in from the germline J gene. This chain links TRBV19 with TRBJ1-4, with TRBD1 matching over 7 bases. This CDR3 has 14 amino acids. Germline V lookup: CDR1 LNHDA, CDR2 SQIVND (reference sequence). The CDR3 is CASKVPGQNSPLFF. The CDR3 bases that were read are TGTGCCAGTAAAGTCCCGGGACAGAATTCACCA. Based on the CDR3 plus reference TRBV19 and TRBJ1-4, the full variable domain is DGGITQSPKYLFRKEGQNVTLSCEQNLNHDAMYWYRQDPGQGLRLIYYSQIVNDFQKGDIAEGYSVSREKKESFPLTVTSAQKNPTAFYLCASKVPGQNSPLFFGSGTQLSVL.

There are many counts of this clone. The covered CDR3 bases are TGTGCCAGCAGCGACCCTAGCGGGAGCGAGACC. Translation gives CASSDPSGSET. The complete CDR3 sequence is CASSDPSGSETQYF. V usage is TRBV7-2 and J usage is TRBJ2-5; 10 bases map to TRBD2. The CDR3 goes on 3 residues after the read ends, and that part is filled in from the germline J gene. Trimming removed 5 bases from V and 5 bases from J; junction bases left unmatched: 5. The length of the CDR3 is 14 residues. The germline CDR1 and CDR2 sequences are SGHTA and FQGNSA. The whole variable domain, remainder taken from reference TRBV7-2 and TRBJ2-5, is GAGVSQSPSNKVTEKGKDVELRCDPISGHTALYWYRQSLGQGLEFLIYFQGNSAPDKSGLPSDRFSAERTGGSVSTLTIQRTQQEDSAVYLCASSDPSGSETQYFGPGTRLLVL.

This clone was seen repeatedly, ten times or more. CDR3 bases read: TGCGCCAGCAGTCGCCGAGGGACAAAGCGCAATGAG. Encoded protein: CASSRRGTKRNE. The complete CDR3 protein is CASSRRGTKRNEQFF. The genes are TRBV23-1 and TRBJ2-1; a weak D match, TRBD1 (6 bases). Read data end 3 residues before the CDR3 end; the end is taken from the germline J gene. TRBV23-1 is marked as an open reading frame, function uncertain. Between the trimmed V and J ends, which lost 4 bases and 6 bases, there was a span of 16 bases. CDR3 length: 15 residues.

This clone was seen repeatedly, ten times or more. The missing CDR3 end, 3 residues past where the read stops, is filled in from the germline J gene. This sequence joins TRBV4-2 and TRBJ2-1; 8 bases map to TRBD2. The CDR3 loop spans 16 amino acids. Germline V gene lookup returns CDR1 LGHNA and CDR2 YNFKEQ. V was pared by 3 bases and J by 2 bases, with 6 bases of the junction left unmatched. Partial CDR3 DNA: TGTGCCAGCAGCCAGCCTGGTAGCGGGACCTACAATGAG. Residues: CASSQPGSGTYNE. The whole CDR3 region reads CASSQPGSGTYNEQFF.

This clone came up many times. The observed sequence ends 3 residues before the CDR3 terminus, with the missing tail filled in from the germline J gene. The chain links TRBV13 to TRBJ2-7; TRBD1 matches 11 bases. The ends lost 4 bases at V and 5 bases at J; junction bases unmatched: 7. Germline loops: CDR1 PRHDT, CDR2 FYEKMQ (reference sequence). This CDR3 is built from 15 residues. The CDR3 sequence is CASSWGQGGMNEQYF. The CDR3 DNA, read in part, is TGTGCCAGCAGCTGGGGACAGGGGGGGATGAACGAG.

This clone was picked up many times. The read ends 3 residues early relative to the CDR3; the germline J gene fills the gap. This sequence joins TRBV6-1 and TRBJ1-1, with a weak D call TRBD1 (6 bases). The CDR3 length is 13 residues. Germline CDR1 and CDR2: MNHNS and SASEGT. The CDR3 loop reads CASSAIGVGAAFF. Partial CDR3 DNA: TGTGCCAGCAGTGCTATAGGGGTGGGGGCA.

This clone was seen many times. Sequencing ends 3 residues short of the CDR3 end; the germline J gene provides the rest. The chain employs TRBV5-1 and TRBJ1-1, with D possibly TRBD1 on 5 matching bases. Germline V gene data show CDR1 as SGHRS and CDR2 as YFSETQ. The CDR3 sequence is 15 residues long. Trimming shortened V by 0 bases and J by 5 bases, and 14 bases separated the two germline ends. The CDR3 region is CASSLGQAGGTEAFF. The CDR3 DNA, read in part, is TGCGCCAGCAGCTTGGGGCAGGCCGGGGGTACTGAA.

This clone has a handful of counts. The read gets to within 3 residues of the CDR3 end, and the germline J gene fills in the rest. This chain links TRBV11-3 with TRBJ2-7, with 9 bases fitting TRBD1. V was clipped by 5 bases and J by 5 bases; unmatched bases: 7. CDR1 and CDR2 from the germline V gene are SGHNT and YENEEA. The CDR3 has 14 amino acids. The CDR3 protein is CASSTVQGANEQYF. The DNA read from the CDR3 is TGTGCCAGCAGCACCGTACAGGGGGCGAACGAG.

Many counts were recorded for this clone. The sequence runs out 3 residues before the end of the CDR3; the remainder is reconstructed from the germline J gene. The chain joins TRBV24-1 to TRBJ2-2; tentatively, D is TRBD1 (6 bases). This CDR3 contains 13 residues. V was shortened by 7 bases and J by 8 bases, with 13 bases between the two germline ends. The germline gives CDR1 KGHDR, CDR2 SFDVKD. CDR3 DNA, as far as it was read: TGTGCCACCAGGGGGGCGTCAGAGGGGGAG. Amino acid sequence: CATRGASEGE. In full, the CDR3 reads CATRGASEGELFF.

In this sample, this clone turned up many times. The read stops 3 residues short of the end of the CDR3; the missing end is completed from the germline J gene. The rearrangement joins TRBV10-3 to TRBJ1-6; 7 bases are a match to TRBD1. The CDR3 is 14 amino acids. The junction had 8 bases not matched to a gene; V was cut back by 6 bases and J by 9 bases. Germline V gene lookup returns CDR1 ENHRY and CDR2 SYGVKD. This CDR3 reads CAIRRQGEGSPLHF. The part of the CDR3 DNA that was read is TGTGCCATCAGGCGACAGGGAGAGGGTTCACCC.

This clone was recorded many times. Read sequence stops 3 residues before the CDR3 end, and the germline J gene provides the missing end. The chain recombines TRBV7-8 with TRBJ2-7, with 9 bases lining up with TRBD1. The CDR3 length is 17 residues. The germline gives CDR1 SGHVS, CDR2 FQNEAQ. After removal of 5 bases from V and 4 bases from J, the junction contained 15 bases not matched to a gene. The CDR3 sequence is CASSPLAGGQGSYEQYF. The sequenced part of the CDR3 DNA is TGTGCCAGCAGCCCCCTCGCCGGTGGACAGGGGTCGTACGAG. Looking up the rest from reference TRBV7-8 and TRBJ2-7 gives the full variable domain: GAGVSQSPRYKVAKRGQDVALRCDPISGHVSLFWYQQALGQGPEFLTYFQNEAQLDKSGLPSDRFFAERPEGSVSTLKIQRTQQEDSAVYLCASSPLAGGQGSYEQYFGPGTRLTVT.

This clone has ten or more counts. CDR3 sequence reads: CASSVTDSDYEQYF. CDR3 bases read: TGTGCCAGCAGTGTCACCGACTCAGACTACGAG. The rearrangement uses TRBV6-1 and TRBJ2-7, with unresolved D. The read terminates 3 residues ahead of where the CDR3 ends, so the germline J gene completes it. The CDR3 totals 14 residues. The V gene lost 4 bases and the J gene lost 3 bases, with 13 bases spanning the gap. The germline V gene has CDR1 MNHNS and CDR2 SASEGT.

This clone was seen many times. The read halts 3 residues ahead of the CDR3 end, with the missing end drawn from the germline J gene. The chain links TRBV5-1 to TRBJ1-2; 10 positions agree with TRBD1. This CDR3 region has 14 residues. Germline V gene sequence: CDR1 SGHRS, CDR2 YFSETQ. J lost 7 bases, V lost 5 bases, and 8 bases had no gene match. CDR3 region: CASSSAGQGFGYTF. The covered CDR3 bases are TGCGCCAGCAGTTCTGCGGGACAGGGGTTTGGC.

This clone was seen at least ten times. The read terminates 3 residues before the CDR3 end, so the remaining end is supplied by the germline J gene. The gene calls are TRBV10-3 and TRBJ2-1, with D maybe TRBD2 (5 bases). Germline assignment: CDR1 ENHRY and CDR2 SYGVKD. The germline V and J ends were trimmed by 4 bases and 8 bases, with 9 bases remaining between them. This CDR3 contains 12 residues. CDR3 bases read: TGTGCCATCAGTGGTCGGCGGGATGAG. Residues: CAISGRRDE. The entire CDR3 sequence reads CAISGRRDEQFF.

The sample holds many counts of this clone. Incomplete CDR3 DNA: TGTGCCTGCTCACGCGGGTCGGACGAG. Residues: CACSRGSDE. Given in full, the CDR3 is CACSRGSDEQYF. The gene calls are TRBV30 and TRBJ2-7; TRBD2 might be the D (5 bases). The CDR3 end lies 3 residues beyond the end of the read and is filled in from the germline J gene. The CDR3 is made up of 12 amino acids. Per the germline V gene, CDR1 is GTSNPN and CDR2 is SVGIG (reference sequence). V was trimmed by 6 bases and J by 5 bases, leaving 14 bases between them.

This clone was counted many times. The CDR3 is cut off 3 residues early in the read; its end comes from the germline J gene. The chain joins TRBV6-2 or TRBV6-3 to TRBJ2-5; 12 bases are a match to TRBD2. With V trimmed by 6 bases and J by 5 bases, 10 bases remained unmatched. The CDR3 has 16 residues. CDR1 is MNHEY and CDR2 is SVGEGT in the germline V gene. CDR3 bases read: TGTGCCAGCAGCCTTGGGACTAGCGGGTCATCCGAGACC. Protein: CASSLGTSGSSET. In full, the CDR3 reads CASSLGTSGSSETQYF.

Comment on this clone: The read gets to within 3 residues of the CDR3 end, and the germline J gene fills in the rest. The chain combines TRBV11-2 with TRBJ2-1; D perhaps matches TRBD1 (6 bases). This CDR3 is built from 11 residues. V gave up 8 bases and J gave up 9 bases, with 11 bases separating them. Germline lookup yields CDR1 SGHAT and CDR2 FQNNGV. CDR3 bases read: TGTGCCAGCGTAAGAGGGGGTGAG. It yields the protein CASVRGGE. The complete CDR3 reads CASVRGGEQFF.

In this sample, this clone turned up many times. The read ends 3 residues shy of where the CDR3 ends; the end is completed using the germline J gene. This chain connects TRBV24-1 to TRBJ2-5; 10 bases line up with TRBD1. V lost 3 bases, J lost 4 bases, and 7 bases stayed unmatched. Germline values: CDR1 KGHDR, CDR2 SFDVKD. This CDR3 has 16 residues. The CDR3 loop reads CATSDPGQGGPETQYF. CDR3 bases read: TGTGCCACCAGTGATCCCGGACAGGGGGGGCCAGAGACC.

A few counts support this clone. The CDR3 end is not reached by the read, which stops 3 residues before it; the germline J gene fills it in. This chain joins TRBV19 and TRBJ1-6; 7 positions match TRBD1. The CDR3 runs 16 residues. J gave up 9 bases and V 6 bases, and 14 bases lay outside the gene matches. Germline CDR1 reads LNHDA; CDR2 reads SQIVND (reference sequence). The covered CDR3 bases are TGTGCCAGTAGCCTTACAGGGGTGGGAGAATTTTCACCC. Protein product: CASSLTGVGEFSP. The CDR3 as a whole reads CASSLTGVGEFSPLHF.

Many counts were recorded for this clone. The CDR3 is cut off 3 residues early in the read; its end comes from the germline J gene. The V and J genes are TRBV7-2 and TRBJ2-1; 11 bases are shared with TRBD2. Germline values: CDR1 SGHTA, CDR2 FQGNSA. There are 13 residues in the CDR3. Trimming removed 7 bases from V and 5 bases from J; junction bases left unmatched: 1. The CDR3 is CASKLAGDNEQFF. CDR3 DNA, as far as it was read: TGTGCCAGCAAACTAGCGGGGGACAATGAG.

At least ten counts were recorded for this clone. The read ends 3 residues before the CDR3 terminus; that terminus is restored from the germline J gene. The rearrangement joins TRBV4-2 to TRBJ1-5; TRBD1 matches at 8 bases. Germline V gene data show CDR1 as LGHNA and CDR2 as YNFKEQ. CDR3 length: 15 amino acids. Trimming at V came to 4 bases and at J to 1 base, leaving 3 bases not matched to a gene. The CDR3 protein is CASSRDRGSNQPQHF. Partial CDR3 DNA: TGTGCCAGCAGCCGAGACAGGGGAAGCAATCAGCCC.

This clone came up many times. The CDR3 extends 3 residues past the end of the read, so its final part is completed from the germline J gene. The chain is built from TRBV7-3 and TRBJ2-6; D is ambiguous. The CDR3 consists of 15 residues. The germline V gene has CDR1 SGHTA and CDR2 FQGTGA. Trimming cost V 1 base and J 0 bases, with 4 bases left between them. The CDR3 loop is CASSLSRSGANVLTF. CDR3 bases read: TGTGCCAGCAGCTTAAGTCGCTCTGGGGCCAACGTC. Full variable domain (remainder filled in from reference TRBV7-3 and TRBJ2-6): GAGVSQTPSNKVTEKGKYVELRCDPISGHTALYWYRQSLGQGPEFLIYFQGTGAADDSGLPNDRFFAVRPEGSVSTLKIQRTERGDSAVYLCASSLSRSGANVLTFGAGSRLTVL.

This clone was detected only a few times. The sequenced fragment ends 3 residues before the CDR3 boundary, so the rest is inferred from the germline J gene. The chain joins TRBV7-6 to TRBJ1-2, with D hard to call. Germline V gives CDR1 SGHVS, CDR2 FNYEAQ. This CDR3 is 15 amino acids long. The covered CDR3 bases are TGTGCCAGCAGCAAGGCTGCTAGCGGGAGGAACGAC. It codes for CASSKAASGRND. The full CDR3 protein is CASSKAASGRNDYTF.